The 11 T cell receptor beta chains listed next were all sequenced from one sample in a study of beta chain features in type 1 diabetes. Study-level points and caveats: The study found moderately but significantly shorter TCRB CDR3s in all four CD4+ subsets of Type 1 diabetes patients.

The antigens these receptors bind are not known. All of the isolated RNA was reverse transcribed, so expressed TCRB transcripts were sequenced. Profiling relied on immunoSEQ multiplex PCR, and the TCRdb table lists in-frame clones only, not all of them. In the table there are about 650,000 clones, approximately 13% of which are singletons. The source material was naive CD4+ T cells from blood. These receptor sequences come from a man under 40 with type 1 diabetes.

This clone was counted a few times. The chain recombines TRBV7-2 with TRBJ1-5; perhaps TRBD1 as D (5 bases). Between the trimmed V and J ends, which lost 4 bases and 3 bases, there was a span of 13 bases. Germline V CDR1 and CDR2: SGHTA, FQGNSA. There are 15 residues in the CDR3. CDR3 DNA sequence: TGTGCCAGCAGCTCGGGACGGAGCTCCAATCAGCCCCAGCATTTT. Its protein is CASSSGRSSNQPQHF.

This clone was seen more than once but under ten times. The chain couples TRBV23-1 to TRBJ1-5, with D perhaps TRBD1 (6 bases). TRBV23-1 is reported as an ORF; its role is uncertain. Trimming took 3 bases from V and 6 from J, leaving 24 bases between them. CDR3 length: 18 amino acids. CDR3 DNA sequence: TGCGCCAGCAGTCACCCTACGGGGGCCCCACCAGAAGGTCAGCCCCAGCATTTT. It is translated as CASSHPTGAPPEGQPQHF.

The sample holds a few counts of this clone. The same CDR3 arises from other DNA sequences in this sample as well. The rearrangement uses TRBV11-2 and TRBJ2-7; D unresolved. The CDR3 is made up of 11 amino acids. In germline, CDR1 is SGHAT, CDR2 FQNNGV. Between the trimmed V and J ends, which lost 3 bases and 3 bases, there was a span of 3 bases. The CDR3 region is CASSLDYEQYF. In nucleotides, the CDR3 is TGTGCCAGCAGCTTGGACTACGAGCAGTACTTC.

This clone was detected only a few times. This chain connects TRBV18 to TRBJ2-7; the D is unclear. Trimming pared 5 bases from V and 6 bases from J, leaving 11 bases between. Germline values: CDR1 KGHSH, CDR2 LQKENI. The CDR3 length is 12 residues. In DNA, the CDR3 is TGTGCCAGCTCAGACACATCCGGCGAGCAGTACTTC. This translates into CASSDTSGEQYF.

The V and J genes are TRBV29-1 and TRBJ1-2; maybe TRBD1 (5 bases). The V gene lost 6 bases and the J gene lost 4 bases, with 18 bases spanning the gap. Germline lookup yields CDR1 SQVTM and CDR2 ANQGSEA. The CDR3 loop spans 14 amino acids. CDR3 region: CSVARQGSLYGYTF. CDR3 nucleotide sequence: TGCAGCGTCGCTCGTCAGGGTTCCCTCTATGGCTACACCTTC.

In this sample, this clone turned up a few times. At the DNA level, this CDR3 is encoded by other sequences in the same sample as well. The chain is built from TRBV5-6 and TRBJ1-2, with TRBD1 as a possible D gene (5 bases). V shed 3 bases and J shed 2 bases, with 8 bases lying between them. The CDR3 has 13 residues. Germline V gives CDR1 SGHDT, CDR2 YYEEEE. The CDR3 DNA sequence: TGTGCCAGCAGCTCTTCAGGGAACTATGGCTACACCTTC. Its translation is CASSSSGNYGYTF.

J is TRBJ2-5 and V is TRBV18; TRBD1 matches at 9 bases. The CDR3 spans 13 residues. V trimming: 5 bases; J trimming: 6 bases; junction bases outside the gene matches: 4. Germline V gene data show CDR1 as KGHSH and CDR2 as LQKENI. Written as DNA, the CDR3 is TGTGCCAGCTCAAGGGACAGGGAGCAGACCCAGTACTTC. Translation gives CASSRDREQTQYF.

The chain combines TRBV27 with TRBJ1-5; tentatively, D is TRBD1 (5 bases). V dropped 5 bases and J dropped 0 bases, with 11 bases sitting between them. Germline V gives CDR1 MNHEY, CDR2 SMNVEV (reference sequence). The CDR3 extends over 15 amino acids. The CDR3 loop is CASSPDTFSNQPQHF. CDR3 sequence (DNA): TGTGCCAGCAGTCCGGACACTTTTAGCAATCAGCCCCAGCATTTT.

In this sample, this clone turned up a few times. J is TRBJ2-7 and V is TRBV27; 8 nucleotides line up with TRBD1. This CDR3 region has 15 residues. J gave up 5 bases and V 4 bases, and 10 bases lay outside the gene matches. The germline V gene has CDR1 MNHEY and CDR2 SMNVEV (reference sequence). The CDR3 reads CASSSRDRLSDEQYF. The CDR3 DNA reads TGTGCCAGCAGTTCTCGGGACAGGCTTTCCGACGAGCAGTACTTC.

The V and J genes are TRBV13 and TRBJ1-2, with no clear D. This CDR3 region has 12 residues. The germline gives CDR1 PRHDT, CDR2 FYEKMQ (reference sequence). V was trimmed by 0 bases and J by 6 bases, leaving 5 bases between them. The CDR3 nucleotides read TGTGCCAGCAGCTTAGGTCGGGATGGCTACACCTTC. As protein: CASSLGRDGYTF.

This clone was counted between two and nine times. This chain connects TRBV15 to TRBJ2-5; the match to TRBD2 covers 9 bases. The CDR3 totals 16 residues. Trimming cost V 0 bases and J 5 bases; bases outside gene matches: 7. From germline, CDR1 is LNHNV and CDR2 YYDKDF (reference sequence). Here the CDR3 DNA reads TGTGCCACCAGCAGAGATAGCCTAGCGGGATGGGAGACCCAGTACTTC. Translation gives CATSRDSLAGWETQYF.